The clone carrying this T cell receptor beta chain is medium-sized by share. One entry per CDR3 protein results from TCRdb running MiXCR on the 5' RACE reads. The sample consists of more than 10,000 distinct CDR3 sequences, roughly a quarter of them appearing once. The germline V gene has CDR1 SGHTA and CDR2 FQGNSA. J gave up 5 bases and V 1 base, and 6 bases lay outside the gene matches. The CDR3 sequence is 15 residues long. The TCR comes from a female donor with breast cancer. The chain combines TRBV7-2 with TRBJ2-7; 9 positions match TRBD1. Sequences were obtained from naive CD4+ T cells sorted from blood. Subset: naive CD4+ T cells, CD4+CD45RA+CD25-. The CDR3 DNA reads as TGTGCCAGCAGCTTAGTAGGGGACAGGGCGGACGAGCAGTACTTC. Translating gives CASSLVGDRADEQYF.